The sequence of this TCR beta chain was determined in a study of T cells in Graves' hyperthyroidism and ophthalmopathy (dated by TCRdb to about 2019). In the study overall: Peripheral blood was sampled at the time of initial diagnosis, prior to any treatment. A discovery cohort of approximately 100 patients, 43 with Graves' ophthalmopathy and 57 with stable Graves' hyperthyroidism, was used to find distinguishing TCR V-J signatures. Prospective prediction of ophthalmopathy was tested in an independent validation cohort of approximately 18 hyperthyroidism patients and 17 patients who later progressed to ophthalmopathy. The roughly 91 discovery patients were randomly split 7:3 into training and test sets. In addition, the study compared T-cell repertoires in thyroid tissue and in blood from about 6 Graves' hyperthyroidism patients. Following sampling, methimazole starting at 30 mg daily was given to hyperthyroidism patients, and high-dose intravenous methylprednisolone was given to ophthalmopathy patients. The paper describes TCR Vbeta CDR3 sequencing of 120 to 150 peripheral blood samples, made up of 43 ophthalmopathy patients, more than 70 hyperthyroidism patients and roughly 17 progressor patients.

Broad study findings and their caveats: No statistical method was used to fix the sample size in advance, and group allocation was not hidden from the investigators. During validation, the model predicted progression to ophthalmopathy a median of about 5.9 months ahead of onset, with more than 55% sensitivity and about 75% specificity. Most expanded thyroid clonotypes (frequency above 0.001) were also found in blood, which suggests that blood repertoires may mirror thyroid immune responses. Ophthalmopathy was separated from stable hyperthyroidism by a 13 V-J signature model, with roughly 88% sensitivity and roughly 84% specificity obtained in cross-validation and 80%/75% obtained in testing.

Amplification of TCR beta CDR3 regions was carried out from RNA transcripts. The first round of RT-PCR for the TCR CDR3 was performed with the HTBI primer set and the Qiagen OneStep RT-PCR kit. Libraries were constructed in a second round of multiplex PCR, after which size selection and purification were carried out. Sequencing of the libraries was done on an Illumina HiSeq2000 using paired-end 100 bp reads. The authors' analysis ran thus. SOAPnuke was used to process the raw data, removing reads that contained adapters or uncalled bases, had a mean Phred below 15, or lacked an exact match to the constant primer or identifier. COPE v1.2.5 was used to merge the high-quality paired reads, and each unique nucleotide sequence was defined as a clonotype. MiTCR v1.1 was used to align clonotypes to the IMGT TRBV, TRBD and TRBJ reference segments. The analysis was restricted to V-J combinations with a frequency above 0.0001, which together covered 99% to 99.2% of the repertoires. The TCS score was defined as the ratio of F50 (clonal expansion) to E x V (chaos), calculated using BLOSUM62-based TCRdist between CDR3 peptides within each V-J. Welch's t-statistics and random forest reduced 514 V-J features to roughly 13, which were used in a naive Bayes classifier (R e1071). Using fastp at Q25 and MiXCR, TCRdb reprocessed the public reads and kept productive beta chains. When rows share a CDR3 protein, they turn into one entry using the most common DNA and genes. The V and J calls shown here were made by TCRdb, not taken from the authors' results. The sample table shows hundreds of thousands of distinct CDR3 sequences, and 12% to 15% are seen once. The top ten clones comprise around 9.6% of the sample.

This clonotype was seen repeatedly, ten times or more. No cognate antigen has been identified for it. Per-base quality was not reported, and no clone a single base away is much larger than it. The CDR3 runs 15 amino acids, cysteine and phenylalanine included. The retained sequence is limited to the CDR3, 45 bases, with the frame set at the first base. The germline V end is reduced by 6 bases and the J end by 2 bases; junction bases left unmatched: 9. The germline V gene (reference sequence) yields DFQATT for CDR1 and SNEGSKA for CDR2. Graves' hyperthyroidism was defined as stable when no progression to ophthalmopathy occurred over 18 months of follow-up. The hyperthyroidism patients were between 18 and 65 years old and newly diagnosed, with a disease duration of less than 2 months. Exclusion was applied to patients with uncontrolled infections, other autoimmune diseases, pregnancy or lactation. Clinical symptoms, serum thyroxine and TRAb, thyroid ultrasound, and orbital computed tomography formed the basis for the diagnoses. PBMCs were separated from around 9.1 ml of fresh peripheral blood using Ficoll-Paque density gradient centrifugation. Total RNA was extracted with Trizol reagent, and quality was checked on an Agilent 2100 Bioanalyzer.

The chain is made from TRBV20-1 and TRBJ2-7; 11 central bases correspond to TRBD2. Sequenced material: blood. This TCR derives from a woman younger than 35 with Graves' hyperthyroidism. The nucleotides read TGCAGTGCCGCGCCGCCTAGCGGGAGGACCTACGAGCAGTACTTC. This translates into CSAAPPSGRTYEQYF.